This T cell receptor (beta chain) was captured in a study of T cells after yellow fever vaccination. In TCRdb, the 5' RACE reads were re-called with MiXCR into one record per CDR3 protein. The table records approximately 300,000 distinct CDR3 sequences, about 10% of them present only once. From germline, CDR1 is SGHTA and CDR2 FQGNSA. The CDR3 is 14 amino acids. After removal of 2 bases from V and 4 bases from J, the junction contained 1 base not matched to a gene. The chain recombines TRBV7-2 with TRBJ2-3; 9 nucleotides align to TRBD2. Material: CD4+ T cells sorted from PBMCs, obtained 45 days after the yellow fever booster vaccination. The sequence derives from a man in his late teens or twenties who received the YFV17D yellow fever vaccine. As DNA, the CDR3 is TGTGCCAGCAGCTTATTAGCGGGGGCAGATACGCAGTATTTT. This gives the protein CASSLLAGADTQYF.